This T cell receptor beta chain originates from a study of blood T cell repertoires in COVID-19 (dated by TCRdb to 2018 to 2020). As for the study more broadly: Samples from collaborators originated in the United States, Italy and Spain and spanned both the acute and convalescent phases of COVID-19. The repertoires were released in a freely available public database intended as a resource for research on the immune response to SARS-CoV-2. Where available, HLA class I and class II types were taken from metadata supplied by the sample provider and were not determined by assay-based typing. The prospective study material was composed of cDNA or gDNA derived from T cells, B-cell-depleted T cells, or PBMCs. Subjects who had been exposed to COVID-19, were actively infected with it, or had recovered from it provided the deeply sampled blood TCRbeta repertoires that made up the dataset. Nearly every sample came with metadata listing a de-identified subject ID, COVID-19 status, age in years and sex. The samples were drawn from two sources: the first 160 participants of the ongoing ImmuneRACE study, and 950 to 1,500 subjects contributed by 6 global collaborators.

The CDR3 sequence holds 14 residues, the cysteine and phenylalanine included. Only the CDR3 part of the read is kept: 42 bases, read in frame from the first base. Ends trimmed: V by 2 bases, J by 6 bases; bases unmatched to a gene: 7. According to the germline V gene (reference sequence), CDR1 reads MNHNY and CDR2 reads SVGAGI. This clone was recorded a few times. Its antigen is currently not known. Base qualities are not at hand, and no much larger clone is one base apart. What the study reported, not specific to this receptor: The quantity of clinical and demographic metadata differed by source and by participant and was supplied without curation.

The immunoSEQ Assay, a bias-controlled multiplex PCR, was used to amplify TCRbeta CDR3 regions from genomic DNA. Per the original workflow: The number of nucleated cells in each sample was estimated from the amplification of reference gene primers within the assay. To quantify the absolute abundance of each unique TCRbeta CDR3 rearrangement, sequence reads were collapsed and filtered. For each sample, productive Simpson clonality was calculated as the square root of Simpson's diversity index over productive rearrangements. TCRdb limited this immuneACCESS table to in-frame rearrangements with V and J called. A share of clones is missing; checked studies link under half to unresolved V genes, and the rest is unexplained. The V and J calls and the clone size are those of that table, but D and trimming were determined from the DNA. The sample table contains approximately 140,000 clones; only one count was recorded for 75% to 90% of them. The ten most abundant clones make up about 4.2% of the sample.

Each collaborating institution followed its own protocols to collect whole blood in K2EDTA tubes. For TCRbeta analysis, collaborators shipped samples as frozen whole blood, isolated PBMCs, or DNA extracted from either of those sample types. The sequence came from a woman in her fifties or sixties with active or convalescent COVID-19. Sequenced input: peripheral blood. The chain is assembled from TRBV6-6 and TRBJ2-7; TRBD1 aligns with 7 central bases. The encoded CDR3 is CASSYGRGGLEQYF. The DNA sequence is as follows: TGTGCCAGCAGTTACGGACGAGGGGGCCTCGAGCAGTACTTC.